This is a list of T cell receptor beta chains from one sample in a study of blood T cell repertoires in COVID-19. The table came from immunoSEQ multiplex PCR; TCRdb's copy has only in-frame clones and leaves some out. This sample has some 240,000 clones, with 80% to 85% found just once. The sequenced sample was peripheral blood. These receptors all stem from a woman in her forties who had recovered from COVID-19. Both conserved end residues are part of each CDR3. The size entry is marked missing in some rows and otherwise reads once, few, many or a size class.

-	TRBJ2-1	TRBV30	CAWSAWTANEQFF
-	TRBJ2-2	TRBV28	CASSEPGNTGELFF
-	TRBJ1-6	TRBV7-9	CAWAETGDSPLHF
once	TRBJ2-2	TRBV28	CASSLPDKNTGELFF
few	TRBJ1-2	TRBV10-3	CATDRGDYGYTF
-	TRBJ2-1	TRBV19	CASSNPGRGGWGEQFF
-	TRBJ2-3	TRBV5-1	CASRAGPTDTQYF
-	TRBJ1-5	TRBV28	CASRSGQVLRPQHF
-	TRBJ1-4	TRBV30	CAWSVWGRGRTNEKLFF
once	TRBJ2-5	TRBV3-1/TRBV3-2	CASSPSLAGGSGVETQYF
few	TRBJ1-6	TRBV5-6	CASSLDIGNSPLHF
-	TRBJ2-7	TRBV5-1	CASSREAVDYEQYF
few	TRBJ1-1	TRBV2	CASRDTRGTEAFF
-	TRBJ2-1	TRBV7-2	CASSLRLTGAYNEQFF
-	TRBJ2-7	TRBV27	CASSPKGTGGYEQYF
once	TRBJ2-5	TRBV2	CASSRDMGAGETQYF
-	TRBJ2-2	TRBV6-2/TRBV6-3	CASSPEVASGELFF
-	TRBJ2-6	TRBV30	CAWTFSGANVLTF
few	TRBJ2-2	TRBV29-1	CSVGGLGQGNTGELFF
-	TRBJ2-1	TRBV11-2	CASSSERGNNEQFF
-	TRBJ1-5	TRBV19	CASTGGGLVSNQPQHF
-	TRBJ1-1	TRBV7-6	CASSLGFRAEAFF
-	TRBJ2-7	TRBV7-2	CASSLYLSTYEQYF
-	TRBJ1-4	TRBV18	CASSPRRDSEKLFF
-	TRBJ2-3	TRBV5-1	CASSLRTDTQYF
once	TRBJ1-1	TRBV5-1	CASSLVGGGTEAFF
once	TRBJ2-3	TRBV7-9	CASSLGLPQYF
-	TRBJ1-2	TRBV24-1	CATSPSTPANYGYTF
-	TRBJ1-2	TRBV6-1	CASRPERNTYGYTF
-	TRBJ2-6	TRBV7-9	CASSSSPQRIANVLTF
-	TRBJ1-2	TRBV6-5	CASSKEGFLGYTF
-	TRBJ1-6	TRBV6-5	CASRGEGQGRSPLHF
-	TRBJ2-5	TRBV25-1	CASCPLGQEKETQYF
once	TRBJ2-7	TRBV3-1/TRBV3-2	CASSQVDEQYF
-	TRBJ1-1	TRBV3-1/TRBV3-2	CASSQFHASVAFF
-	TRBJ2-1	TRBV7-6	CASSPRTSGGLNNEQFF
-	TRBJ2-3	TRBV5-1	CASSRDSDTQYF
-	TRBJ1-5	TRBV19	CASSRTGAGDQPQHF
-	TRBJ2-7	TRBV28	CASRPGTSGGPPYEQYF
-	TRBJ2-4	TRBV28	CASSLHSTAGASEKNIQYF